The clone carrying this TCR beta chain was recorded once. The sample belongs to a study of T cell responses to AZD1222 COVID-19 vaccine. About the research overall: Analysis merged second doses at about 4 or about 12 weeks.

The trim removed 8 bases at V and 4 bases at J, leaving 12 bases unmatched. The CDR3 consists of 15 residues. From germline, CDR1 is GTSNPN and CDR2 SVGIG (reference sequence). Assay: immunoSEQ multiplex PCR; the TCRdb copy retains only in-frame clones and omits some. Found here are 140,000 to 150,000 clones, approximately 94% of them singletons; the top ten hold about 9.1%. Sequenced here: peripheral blood, sampled on day 0 of AZD1222 vaccination. This chain uses TRBV30 with TRBJ2-1; 9 nucleotides agree with TRBD1. The source of this sequence is an adult in good health. CDR3: CARRQGGMTYNEQFF. DNA for the CDR3: TGTGCCCGCCGACAGGGGGGAATGACGTACAATGAGCAGTTCTTC.